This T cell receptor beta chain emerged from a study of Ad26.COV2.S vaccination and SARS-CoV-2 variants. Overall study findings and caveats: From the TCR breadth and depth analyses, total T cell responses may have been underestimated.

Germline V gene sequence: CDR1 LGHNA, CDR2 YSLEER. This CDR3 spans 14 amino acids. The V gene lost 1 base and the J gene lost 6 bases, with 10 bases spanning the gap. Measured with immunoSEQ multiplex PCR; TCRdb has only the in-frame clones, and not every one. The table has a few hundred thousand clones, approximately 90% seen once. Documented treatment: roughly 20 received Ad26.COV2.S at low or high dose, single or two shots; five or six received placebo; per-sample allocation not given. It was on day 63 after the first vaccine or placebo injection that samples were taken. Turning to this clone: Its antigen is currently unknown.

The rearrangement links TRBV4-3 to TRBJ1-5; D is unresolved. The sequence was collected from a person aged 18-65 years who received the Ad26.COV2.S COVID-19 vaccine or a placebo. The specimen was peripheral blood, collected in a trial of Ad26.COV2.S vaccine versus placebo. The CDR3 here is CASSQGPGGQPQHF. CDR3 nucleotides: TGCGCCAGCAGCCAAGGACCCGGTGGTCAGCCCCAGCATTTT.